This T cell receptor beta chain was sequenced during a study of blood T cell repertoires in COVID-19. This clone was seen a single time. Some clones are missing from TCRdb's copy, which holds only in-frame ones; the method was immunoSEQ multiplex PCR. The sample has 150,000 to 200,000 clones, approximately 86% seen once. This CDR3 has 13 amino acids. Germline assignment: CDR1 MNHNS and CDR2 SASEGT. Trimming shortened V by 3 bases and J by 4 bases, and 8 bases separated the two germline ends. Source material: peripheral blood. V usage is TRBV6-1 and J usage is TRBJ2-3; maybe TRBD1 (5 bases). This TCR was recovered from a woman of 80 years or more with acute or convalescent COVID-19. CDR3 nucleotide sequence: TGTGCCAGCAGTGACAGGGATCCAGATACGCAGTATTTT. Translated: CASSDRDPDTQYF.